This T cell receptor (beta chain) originates from a study of T-cell reconstitution after alpha-beta-depleted transplantation in children. This CDR3 is 15 amino acids long. Trimming removed 3 bases from V and 2 bases from J, with 13 bases in between. CDR1 and CDR2 (germline): SEHNR, FQNEAQ (reference sequence). This clonotype was detected only a few times. Unique molecular identifiers were incorporated into the prepared TCRbeta library. Each CDR3 protein is one row after TCRdb ran MiXCR on the PCR reads. The data contain approximately 640,000 distinct CDR3 sequences, over 15% of them singletons. The receptor comes from a human donor who donated a stem cell graft to a child with acute myeloid leukemia. The chain carries TRBV7-9 and TRBJ1-1; no definite D call. The sequencing here drew on PBMCs from the stem cell graft donor, taken from the stem cell graft. CDR3 in DNA: TGTGCCAGCAGCTTTGTAAGCTCAGTCAACACTGAAGCTTTCTTT. It encodes CASSFVSSVNTEAFF.